This TCR beta chain was identified during a study of beta chain features in type 1 diabetes. CD45RO/CCR7/CD25/CD127/CD95/CD27 staining was used to isolate CD4+ naive, central memory, regulatory and stem cell-like memory cells by sorting. Study findings and constraints: Among patients with Type 1 diabetes, TCRB CDR3s were moderately but significantly shorter in every one of the four CD4+ subsets. More deletions and fewer insertions at VDJ junctions were found in patients with type 1 diabetes. Comparison showed that naive, central memory and Treg TCRB repertoires appeared more similar among patients than among healthy donors.

The CDR3 length is 16 residues. J lost 4 bases, V lost 5 bases, and 13 bases had no gene match. The V gene's germline CDR1 is SGHAT and CDR2 FQNNGV. This clone appeared a few times. Antigen: not known. Sequenced material consisted of expressed TCRB transcripts (all of the isolated RNA was reverse transcribed). Profiling relied on immunoSEQ multiplex PCR, and the TCRdb table lists in-frame clones only, not all of them. The sample holds under 900,000 clones; about a sixth are singletons and the top ten take 0.023%. The specimen sequenced was naive CD4+ T cells from blood. The TCR was taken from a young woman in good health. The J gene is TRBJ2-7, the V gene TRBV11-2; 8 bases are a match to TRBD1. The CDR3 sequence is CASSLGRTGRAYEQYF. The CDR3 DNA follows: TGTGCCAGCAGCCTAGGGAGGACAGGGCGGGCTTACGAGCAGTACTTC.